This TCR beta chain is drawn from a study of T cell changes during pregnancy in multiple sclerosis. Sequenced by immunoSEQ multiplex PCR; TCRdb stores in-frame clones only, minus some. Among under 65,000 clones, 93% were seen once, and the ten largest hold less than 4.5%. There are 15 residues in the CDR3. CDR1 is GTSNPN, CDR2 SVGIG, per germline (reference sequence). The V gene lost 3 bases and the J gene lost 0 bases, with 12 bases spanning the gap. The genes are TRBV30 and TRBJ2-1; possibly TRBD2 for D (5 bases). The clonotype comes from a female donor with multiple sclerosis, enrolled in a pregnancy study. Here the sequenced sample was CD8+ T cells from peripheral blood mononuclear cells, taken in the second trimester of pregnancy. CDR3 DNA sequence: TGTGCCTGGAGCTACACGGGGAGCTCCTACAATGAGCAGTTCTTC. It codes for CAWSYTGSSYNEQFF. Complete variable domain (other parts from reference TRBV30 and TRBJ2-1): SQTIHQWPATLVQPVGSPLSLECTVEGTSNPNLYWYRQAAGRGLQLLFYSVGIGQISSEVPQNLSASRPQDRQFILSSKKLLLSDSGFYLCAWSYTGSSYNEQFFGPGTRLTVL.